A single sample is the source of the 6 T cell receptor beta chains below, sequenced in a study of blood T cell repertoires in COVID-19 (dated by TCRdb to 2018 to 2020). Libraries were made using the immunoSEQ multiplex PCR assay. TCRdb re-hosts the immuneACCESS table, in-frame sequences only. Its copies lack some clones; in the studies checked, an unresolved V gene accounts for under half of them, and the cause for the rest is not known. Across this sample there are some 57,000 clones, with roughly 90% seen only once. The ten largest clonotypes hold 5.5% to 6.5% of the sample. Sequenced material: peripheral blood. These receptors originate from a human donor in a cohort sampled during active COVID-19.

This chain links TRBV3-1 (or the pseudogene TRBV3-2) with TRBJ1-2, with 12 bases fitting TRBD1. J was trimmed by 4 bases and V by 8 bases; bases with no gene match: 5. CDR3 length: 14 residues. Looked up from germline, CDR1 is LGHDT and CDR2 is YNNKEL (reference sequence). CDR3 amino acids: CASWPGQGAYGYTF. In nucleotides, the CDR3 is TGTGCCAGCTGGCCGGGACAGGGGGCCTATGGCTACACCTTC.

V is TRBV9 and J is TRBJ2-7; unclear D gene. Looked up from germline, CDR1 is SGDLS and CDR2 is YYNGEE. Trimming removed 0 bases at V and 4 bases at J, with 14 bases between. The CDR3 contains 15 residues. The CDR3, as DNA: TGTGCCAGCAGCGTAGGGGTGTCGTCCGGGTACGAGCAGTACTTC. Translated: CASSVGVSSGYEQYF.

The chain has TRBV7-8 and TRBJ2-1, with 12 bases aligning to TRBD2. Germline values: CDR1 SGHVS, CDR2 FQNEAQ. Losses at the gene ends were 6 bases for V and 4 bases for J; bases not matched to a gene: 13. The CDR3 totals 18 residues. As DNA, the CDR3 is TGTGCCAGCAGTCTGGGGCTAGCGGGGGGGCAAGGATACAATGAGCAGTTCTTC. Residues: CASSLGLAGGQGYNEQFF.

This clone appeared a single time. CDR3 region: CASSDFAGGLDTQYF. The CDR3 region has the DNA TGTGCCAGCAGTGACTTTGCGGGGGGGCTAGATACGCAGTATTTT. The gene calls are TRBV6-4 and TRBJ2-3, with 9 bases lining up with TRBD2. The germline V gene encodes CDR1 MRHNA and CDR2 SNTAGT. This CDR3 comprises 15 residues. V trimming: 1 base; J trimming: 5 bases; junction bases outside the gene matches: 4.

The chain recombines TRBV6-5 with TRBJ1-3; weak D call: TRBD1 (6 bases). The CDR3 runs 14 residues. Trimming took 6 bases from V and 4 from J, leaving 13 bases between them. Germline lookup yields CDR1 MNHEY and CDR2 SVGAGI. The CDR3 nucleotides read TGTGCCAGCAGCCCCGGCACAGGGGGAAACACCATATATTTT. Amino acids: CASSPGTGGNTIYF.

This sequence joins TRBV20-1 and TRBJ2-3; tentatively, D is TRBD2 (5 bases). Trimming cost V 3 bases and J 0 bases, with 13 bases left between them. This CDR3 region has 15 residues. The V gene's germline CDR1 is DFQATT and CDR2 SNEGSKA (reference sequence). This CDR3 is CSASSTSGSTDTQYF. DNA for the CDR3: TGCAGTGCTAGTTCTACAAGCGGAAGCACAGATACGCAGTATTTT.